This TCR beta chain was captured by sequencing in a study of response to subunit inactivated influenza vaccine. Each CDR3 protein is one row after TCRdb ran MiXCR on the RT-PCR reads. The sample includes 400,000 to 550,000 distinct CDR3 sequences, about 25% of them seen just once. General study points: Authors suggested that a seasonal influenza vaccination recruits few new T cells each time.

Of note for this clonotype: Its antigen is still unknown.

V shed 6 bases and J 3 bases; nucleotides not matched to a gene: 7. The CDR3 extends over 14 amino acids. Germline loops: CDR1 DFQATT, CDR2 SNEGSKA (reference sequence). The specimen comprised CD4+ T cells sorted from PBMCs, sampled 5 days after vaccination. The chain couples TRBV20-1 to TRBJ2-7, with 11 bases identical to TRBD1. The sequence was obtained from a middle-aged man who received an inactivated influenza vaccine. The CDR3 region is CSARPGTGGYEQYF. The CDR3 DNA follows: TGCAGTGCCAGACCCGGGACAGGGGGCTACGAGCAGTACTTC.